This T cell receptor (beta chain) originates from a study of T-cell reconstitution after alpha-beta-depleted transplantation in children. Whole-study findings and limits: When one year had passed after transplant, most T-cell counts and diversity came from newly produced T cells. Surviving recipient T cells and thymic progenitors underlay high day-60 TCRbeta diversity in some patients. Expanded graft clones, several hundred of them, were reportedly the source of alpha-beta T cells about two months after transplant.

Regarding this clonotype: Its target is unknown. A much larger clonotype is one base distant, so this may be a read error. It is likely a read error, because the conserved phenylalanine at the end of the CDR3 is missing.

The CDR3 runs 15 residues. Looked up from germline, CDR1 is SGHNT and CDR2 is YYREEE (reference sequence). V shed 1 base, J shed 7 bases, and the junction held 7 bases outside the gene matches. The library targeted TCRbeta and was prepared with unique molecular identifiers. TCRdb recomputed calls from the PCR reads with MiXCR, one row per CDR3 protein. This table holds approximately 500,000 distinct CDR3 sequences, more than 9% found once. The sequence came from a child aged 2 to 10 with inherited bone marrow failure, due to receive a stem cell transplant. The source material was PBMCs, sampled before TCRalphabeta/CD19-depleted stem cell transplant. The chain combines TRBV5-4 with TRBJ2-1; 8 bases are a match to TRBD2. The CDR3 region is CASSLPGGLRNEQFL. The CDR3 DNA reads TGTGCCAGCAGCTTGCCGGGAGGGCTTCGGAATGAGCAGTTCTTG.